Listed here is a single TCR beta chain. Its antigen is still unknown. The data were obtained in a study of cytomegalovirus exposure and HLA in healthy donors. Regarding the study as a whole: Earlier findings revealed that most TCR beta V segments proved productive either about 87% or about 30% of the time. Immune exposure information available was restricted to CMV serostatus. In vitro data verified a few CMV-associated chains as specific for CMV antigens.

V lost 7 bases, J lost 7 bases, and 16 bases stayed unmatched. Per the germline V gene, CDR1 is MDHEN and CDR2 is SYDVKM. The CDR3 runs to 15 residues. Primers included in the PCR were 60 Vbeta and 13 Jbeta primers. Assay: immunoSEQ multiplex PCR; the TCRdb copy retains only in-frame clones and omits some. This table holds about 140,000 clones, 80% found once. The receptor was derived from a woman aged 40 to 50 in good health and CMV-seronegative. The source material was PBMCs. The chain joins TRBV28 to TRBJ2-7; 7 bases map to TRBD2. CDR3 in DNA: TGTGCCAGCAACCCACCGGGAGGCCCAGGTTGGGAGCAGTACTTC. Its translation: CASNPPGGPGWEQYF.